This TCR beta chain was captured by sequencing in a study of T-cell reconstitution after alpha-beta-depleted transplantation in children. Study results and caveats: Newly generated T cells supplied most T-cell counts and diversity one year post-transplant.

As for this clonotype: Its target is not known.

The length of the CDR3 is 15 residues. The germline V gene encodes CDR1 MNHNS and CDR2 SASEGT. V was shortened by 6 bases and J by 0 bases, with 13 bases between the two germline ends. Preparation of the TCRbeta library used unique molecular identifiers. One entry per CDR3 protein, called by TCRdb with MiXCR from the PCR reads. This table has about 300,000 distinct CDR3 sequences, around 7.3% appearing once. The chain recombines TRBV6-1 with TRBJ2-3; a possible D gene is TRBD2 (6 bases). The TCR originated in a female patient aged 2-9 years who had a stem cell transplant for Fanconi anemia, so the T cells may come from the graft donor. The material sequenced was peripheral blood, taken 360 days after TCRalphabeta/CD19-depleted stem cell transplant. The chain's CDR3 is CASSRRDFSTDTQYF. The CDR3 nucleotides read TGTGCCAGCAGCCGCCGGGACTTTAGCACAGATACGCAGTATTTT.